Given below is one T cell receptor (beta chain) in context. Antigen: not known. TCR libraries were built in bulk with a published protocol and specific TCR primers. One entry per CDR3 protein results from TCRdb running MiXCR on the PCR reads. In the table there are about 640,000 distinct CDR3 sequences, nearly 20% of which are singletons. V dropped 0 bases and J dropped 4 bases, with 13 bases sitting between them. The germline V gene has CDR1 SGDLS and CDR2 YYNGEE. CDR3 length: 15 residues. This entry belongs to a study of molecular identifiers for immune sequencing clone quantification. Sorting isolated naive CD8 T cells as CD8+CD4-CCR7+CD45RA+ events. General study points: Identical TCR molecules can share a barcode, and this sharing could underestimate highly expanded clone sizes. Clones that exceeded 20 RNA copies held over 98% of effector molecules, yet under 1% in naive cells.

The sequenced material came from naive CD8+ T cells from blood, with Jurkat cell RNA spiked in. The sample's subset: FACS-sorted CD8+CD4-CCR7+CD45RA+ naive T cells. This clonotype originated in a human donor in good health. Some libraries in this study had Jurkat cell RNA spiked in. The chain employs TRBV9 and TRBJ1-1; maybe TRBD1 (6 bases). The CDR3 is CASSVGSGAGTEAFF. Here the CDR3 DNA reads TGTGCCAGCAGCGTAGGGTCGGGGGCTGGCACTGAAGCTTTCTTT.